These 11 T cell receptor beta chains were sequenced from one sample in a study of blood T cell repertoires in COVID-19. Libraries were prepared by immunoSEQ multiplex PCR; TCRdb keeps only in-frame clonotypes and omits some of them. In the table there are around 300,000 clones, 75% to 90% of which are singletons. Sequencing used peripheral blood. The source is a woman in her 40s who had recovered from COVID-19.

The genes are TRBV4-2 and TRBJ2-1, with 9 bases lining up with TRBD2. The CDR3 runs 15 residues. Germline lookup yields CDR1 LGHNA and CDR2 YNFKEQ. With 1 base clipped from V and 10 bases from J, the junction kept 8 bases outside the gene matches. CDR3 sequence reads: CASSQVSLAGSEQFF. In DNA form, the CDR3 reads TGTGCCAGCAGCCAAGTGAGCCTAGCGGGATCCGAGCAGTTCTTC.

The chain links TRBV5-8 to TRBJ2-1; 7 bases line up with TRBD1. Per the germline V gene, CDR1 is SGHTS and CDR2 is YDEGEE. J was trimmed by 2 bases and V by 5 bases; bases with no gene match: 7. CDR3 length: 15 amino acids. In nucleotides, the CDR3 is TGTGCCAGCAGACCCCGGGACAGAGCCTACAATGAGCAGTTCTTC. Its translation is CASRPRDRAYNEQFF.

The V and J genes are TRBV7-2 and TRBJ2-5; 7 bases map to TRBD2. The CDR3 sequence is 14 residues long. Unmatched junction bases numbered 6, after V lost 3 bases and J lost 5 bases. Germline CDR1 reads SGHTA; CDR2 reads FQGNSA. CDR3 sequence: CASSLGLPGETQYF. DNA for the CDR3: TGTGCCAGCAGCTTGGGACTACCGGGCGAGACCCAGTACTTC. The variable domain in full, completed from reference TRBV7-2 and TRBJ2-5, reads GAGVSQSPSNKVTEKGKDVELRCDPISGHTALYWYRQSLGQGLEFLIYFQGNSAPDKSGLPSDRFSAERTGGSVSTLTIQRTQQEDSAVYLCASSLGLPGETQYFGPGTRLLVL.

The V gene is TRBV29-1, the J gene TRBJ2-7; a weak D match, TRBD2 (5 bases). Trimming stripped 1 base from V and 5 bases from J, with 9 bases between. The CDR3 totals 12 residues. The germline gives CDR1 SQVTM, CDR2 ANQGSEA. CDR3: CSVEVIANEQYF. DNA of the CDR3: TGCAGCGTTGAAGTAATAGCGAACGAGCAGTACTTC.

The rearrangement joins TRBV28 to TRBJ2-2; maybe TRBD1 (6 bases). The V end was cut by 5 bases, the J end by 2 bases, with 9 bases between. The germline V gene has CDR1 MDHEN and CDR2 SYDVKM. There are 14 residues in the CDR3. The CDR3 coding sequence is TGTGCCAGCAGTGGGGGCCCAAACACCGGGGAGCTGTTTTTT. Translated, it gives CASSGGPNTGELFF.

This chain connects TRBV25-1 to TRBJ2-7, with 8 bases fitting TRBD2. The CDR3 is 14 residues long. Germline-derived CDR1 and CDR2 are MGHDK and SYGVNS. Trimming removed 1 base from V and 6 bases from J; junction bases left unmatched: 5. The DNA of the CDR3 is TGTGCCAGCAGTGAATCGGGGGGGCTCAGCGAGCAGTACTTC. This codes for CASSESGGLSEQYF.

This chain joins TRBV10-3 and TRBJ2-7; D gene uncertain. This CDR3 has 13 amino acids. Between the trimmed V and J ends, which lost 6 bases and 2 bases, there was a span of 11 bases. Germline CDR1 is ENHRY and CDR2 is SYGVKD. As DNA, the CDR3 is TGTGCCATCAGGCCGCGCGTTGCCTACGAGCAGTACTTC. As protein: CAIRPRVAYEQYF.

This rearrangement joins TRBV30 to TRBJ2-5, with D possibly being TRBD2 (7 bases). The CDR3 is 19 amino acids. The germline V and J ends were trimmed by 2 bases and 5 bases, with 30 bases remaining between them. Germline V gene sequence: CDR1 GTSNPN, CDR2 SVGIG (reference sequence). DNA of the CDR3: TGTGCCTGGAGTCCATTGCACGAGGGAGGGGGTGGTAGGAGGGAGACCCAGTACTTC. Translation gives CAWSPLHEGGGGRRETQYF.

This chain connects TRBV5-4 to TRBJ2-2; tentative D call: TRBD1 (6 bases). The germline V gene has CDR1 SGHNT and CDR2 YYREEE (reference sequence). This CDR3 region has 14 residues. Trimming shortened V by 4 bases and J by 4 bases, and 11 bases separated the two germline ends. The CDR3 DNA is TGTGCCAGCAGCACTACAGGGAGCACCGGGGAGCTGTTTTTT. Translation: CASSTTGSTGELFF.

The rearrangement joins TRBV4-1 to TRBJ2-1; 7 positions agree with TRBD1. The CDR3 has 14 residues. Trimming cost V 2 bases and J 5 bases; bases outside gene matches: 3. The germline CDR1 and CDR2 sequences are MGHRA and YSYEKL. The CDR3 bases are TGCGCCAGCAGCCAATGGACAGGAAACAATGAGCAGTTCTTC. Translated: CASSQWTGNNEQFF.

This chain uses TRBV19 with TRBJ2-1; 8 bases fit TRBD1. The CDR3 is 17 residues long. Germline V CDR1 and CDR2: LNHDA, SQIVND (reference sequence). The ends lost 3 bases at V and 4 bases at J; junction bases unmatched: 11. The CDR3 DNA reads TGTGCCAGTAGTATGGAGGCAGGGGGCCTGATTTACAATGAGCAGTTCTTC. Translating gives CASSMEAGGLIYNEQFF.